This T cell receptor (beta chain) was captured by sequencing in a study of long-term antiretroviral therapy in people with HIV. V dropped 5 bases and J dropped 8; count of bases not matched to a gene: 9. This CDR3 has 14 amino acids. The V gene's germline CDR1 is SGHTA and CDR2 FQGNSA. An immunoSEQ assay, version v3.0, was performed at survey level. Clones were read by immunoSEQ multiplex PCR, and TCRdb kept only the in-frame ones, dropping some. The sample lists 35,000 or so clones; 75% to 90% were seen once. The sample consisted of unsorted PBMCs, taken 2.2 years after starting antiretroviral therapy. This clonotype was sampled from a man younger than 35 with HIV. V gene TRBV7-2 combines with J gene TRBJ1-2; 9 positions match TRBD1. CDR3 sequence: CASSLLTGGAGYTF. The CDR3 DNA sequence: TGTGCCAGCAGCCTCCTAACAGGGGGCGCGGGCTACACCTTC.